Presented here are 26 T cell receptor beta chains from one specimen sequenced in a study of naive and memory T cell subsets. An equimolar mix of two oligonucleotides served as the beta constant-region primer for TRBC1 and TRBC2. TCRdb reprocessed the UMI-ligation and nested PCR reads with MiXCR, giving one entry per CDR3 protein. This sample has roughly 98,000 distinct CDR3 sequences, with more than 6.5% found just once. The sample taken for sequencing was central memory CD4+ T cells from blood. The receptors were gathered from a human donor in good health.

This clonotype was recorded many times. The rearrangement uses TRBV20-1 and TRBJ1-1; a possible D gene is TRBD1 (5 bases). Trimming left V 6 bases short and J 1 base short, with 21 bases between. The CDR3 covers 16 residues. The V gene's germline CDR1 is DFQATT and CDR2 SNEGSKA (reference sequence). CDR3 DNA: TGCAGTGCCGACATCGGGACCAGGGTTTCGAACACTGAAGCTTTCTTT. It translates to CSADIGTRVSNTEAFF.

This clonotype was observed at least ten times. The chain is built from TRBV30 and TRBJ2-7; possibly TRBD1 for D (6 bases). This CDR3 contains 15 residues. Trimming took 3 bases from V and 2 from J, leaving 17 bases between them. CDR1 and CDR2 from the germline V gene are GTSNPN and SVGIG (reference sequence). The chain's CDR3 is CAWSPTGSKAYEQYF. The CDR3, as DNA: TGTGCCTGGAGCCCAACAGGGAGCAAAGCCTACGAGCAGTACTTC.

The chain couples TRBV9 to TRBJ2-7; TRBD2 matches 10 bases. J lost 2 bases, V lost 0 bases, and 2 bases had no gene match. Per the germline V gene, CDR1 is SGDLS and CDR2 is YYNGEE. The CDR3 sequence is 15 residues long. DNA of the CDR3: TGTGCCAGCAGCGTAGAAAGCGGGGGGGCCTACGAGCAGTACTTC. It specifies CASSVESGGAYEQYF.

The chain joins TRBV20-1 to TRBJ2-3; possibly TRBD2 for D (5 bases). This CDR3 region has 16 residues. V gave up 0 bases and J gave up 2 bases, with 15 bases separating them. The V gene's germline CDR1 is DFQATT and CDR2 SNEGSKA (reference sequence). CDR3 amino acids: CSARDALSGDTDTQYF. CDR3 in DNA: TGCAGTGCTAGAGACGCTCTGAGCGGCGACACAGATACGCAGTATTTT.

The chain couples TRBV20-1 to TRBJ2-5; 7 bases line up with TRBD2. The CDR3 is 14 amino acids. V dropped 1 base and J dropped 1; count of bases not matched to a gene: 3. CDR1 and CDR2 from the germline V gene are DFQATT and SNEGSKA (reference sequence). The CDR3 protein is CSARGGGAQETQYF. The CDR3 coding sequence is TGCAGTGCTAGAGGGGGGGGTGCCCAAGAGACCCAGTACTTC.

This clonotype was detected ten times or more. This chain joins TRBV4-2 and TRBJ2-1; D is uncertain. The CDR3 extends over 17 amino acids. V was clipped by 0 bases and J by 0 bases, with 12 bases between them. The V gene's germline CDR1 is LGHNA and CDR2 YNFKEQ. CDR3 coding DNA: TGTGCCAGCAGCCAAGACTGGCTAACCAGCTCCTACAATGAGCAGTTCTTC. This encodes CASSQDWLTSSYNEQFF.

The sample holds many counts of this clonotype. This chain uses TRBV19 with TRBJ2-1; TRBD2 matches at 11 bases. Trimming took 5 bases from V and 5 from J; bases not matched to a gene: 5. Per germline, CDR1 LNHDA and CDR2 SQIVND (reference sequence). The CDR3 runs 15 residues. The CDR3 reads CASSPVAGGDNEQFF. The CDR3 DNA sequence: TGTGCCAGTAGTCCCGTAGCGGGAGGGGACAATGAGCAGTTCTTC.

The sample holds many counts of this clonotype. This chain joins TRBV2 and TRBJ2-7; the D is unclear. The V end lost 3 bases, the J end lost 3 bases, and 9 bases lay between the germline ends. Germline assignment: CDR1 SNHLY and CDR2 FYNNEI. The CDR3 spans 13 residues. This CDR3 reads CASSEPENYEQYF. The CDR3 coding sequence is TGTGCCAGCAGTGAGCCAGAAAACTACGAGCAGTACTTC.

This clonotype came up a few times. The rearrangement joins TRBV18 to TRBJ2-3, with a possible D match to TRBD1 (6 bases). This CDR3 spans 15 amino acids. Trimming left V 5 bases short and J 2 bases short, with 14 bases between. The germline V gene has CDR1 KGHSH and CDR2 LQKENI. The CDR3 DNA reads as TGTGCCAGCTCAGATCAGACAGGAAACACAGATACGCAGTATTTT. Translating gives CASSDQTGNTDTQYF.

This clonotype was observed at least ten times. V is TRBV7-9 and J is TRBJ2-7, with a weak D call TRBD2 (5 bases). CDR3 size: 14 residues. Trimming took 2 bases from V and 6 from J, leaving 14 bases between them. In germline, CDR1 is SEHNR, CDR2 FQNEAQ (reference sequence). CDR3 sequence (DNA): TGTGCCAGCAGCTTACTAGCAGCCCTAGGCGAGCAGTACTTC. This encodes CASSLLAALGEQYF. The full variable domain, its missing parts supplied by reference TRBV7-9 and TRBJ2-7, is DTGVSQNPRHKITKRGQNVTFRCDPISEHNRLYWYRQTLGQGPEFLTYFQNEAQLEKSRLLSDRFSAERPKGSFSTLEIQRTEQGDSAMYLCASSLLAALGEQYFGPGTRLTVT.

Many counts were recorded for this clonotype. V usage is TRBV2 and J usage is TRBJ1-1; unclear D gene. Germline loops: CDR1 SNHLY, CDR2 FYNNEI. Trimming removed 7 bases at V and 1 base at J, with 10 bases between. CDR3 length equals 13 residues. DNA of the CDR3: TGTGCCAGCACTCGACCCCCGAACACTGAAGCTTTCTTT. Residues: CASTRPPNTEAFF.

In this sample, this clonotype turned up many times. The V gene is TRBV6-2 or TRBV6-3, the J gene TRBJ2-4; 11 nucleotides match TRBD2. CDR1 MNHEY and CDR2 SVGEGT come from the germline V gene. The CDR3 sequence is 15 residues long. Trimming took 7 bases from V and 7 from J; bases not matched to a gene: 9. The CDR3 DNA follows: TGTGCCAGCAACCACGGACTAGCGGGCTGGAACATTCAGTACTTC. It specifies CASNHGLAGWNIQYF.

This clonotype has ten or more counts. The chain joins TRBV7-9 to TRBJ2-3; 8 positions agree with TRBD1. From germline, CDR1 is SEHNR and CDR2 FQNEAQ (reference sequence). This CDR3 region has 14 residues. V gave up 0 bases and J gave up 4 bases; unmatched junction bases: 0. The CDR3 is CASSLAQGADTQYF. In DNA, the CDR3 is TGTGCCAGCAGCTTAGCACAGGGGGCAGATACGCAGTATTTT. Full variable domain (outside the CDR3, taken from reference TRBV7-9 and TRBJ2-3): DTGVSQNPRHKITKRGQNVTFRCDPISEHNRLYWYRQTLGQGPEFLTYFQNEAQLEKSRLLSDRFSAERPKGSFSTLEIQRTEQGDSAMYLCASSLAQGADTQYFGPGTRLTVL.

The chain combines TRBV3-1 with TRBJ1-2; 7 bases match TRBD1. Unmatched junction bases numbered 2, after V lost 3 bases and J lost 4 bases. Germline V gene sequence: CDR1 LGHDT, CDR2 YNNKEL (reference sequence). CDR3 size: 13 residues. The CDR3 coding sequence is TGTGCCAGCAGCCATAGGGACAGCTATGGCTACACCTTC. This translates into CASSHRDSYGYTF.

CDR3 DNA: TGCGCCAGCAGCTACATAGCGGGGGGCACCACAGATACGCAGTATTTT. It translates to CASSYIAGGTTDTQYF. The chain uses TRBV5-1 and TRBJ2-3, with TRBD2 matching 10 bases. Germline assignment: CDR1 SGHRS and CDR2 YFSETQ. Trimming removed 3 bases from V and 2 bases from J; junction bases left unmatched: 6. The CDR3 has 16 amino acids.

This clonotype occurred a few times. The genes are TRBV14 and TRBJ2-3; 7 nucleotides align to TRBD2. V shed 3 bases, J shed 6 bases, and the junction held 9 bases outside the gene matches. This CDR3 contains 15 residues. The germline gives CDR1 SGHDN, CDR2 FVKESK. CDR3 nucleotide sequence: TGTGCCAGCAGCCACGTGGGAGGGCCGTTGGATACGCAGTATTTT. Its translation is CASSHVGGPLDTQYF.

This clonotype came up a few times. The V and J genes are TRBV6-6 and TRBJ2-4, with D possibly matching TRBD1 (5 bases). The CDR3 has 15 residues. The ends were cut back, 0 bases at V and 8 bases at J, with 14 bases in the middle. In germline, CDR1 is MNHNY, CDR2 SVGAGI (reference sequence). DNA of the CDR3: TGTGCCAGCAGTTACTCGTCGTACCAAGGGGACATTCAGTACTTC. Protein product: CASSYSSYQGDIQYF.

This clonotype came up many times. The V and J genes are TRBV7-9 and TRBJ1-3; 9 nucleotides match TRBD1. This CDR3 contains 17 residues. V gave up 2 bases and J gave up 4 bases; unmatched junction bases: 9. Germline-derived CDR1 and CDR2 are SEHNR and FQNEAQ (reference sequence). In nucleotides, the CDR3 is TGTGCCAGCAGCTTACCACCCGGGACAGGGACGGGAAACACCATATATTTT. Translated: CASSLPPGTGTGNTIYF.

The chain employs TRBV28 and TRBJ2-7; 7 bases align to TRBD1. The CDR3 spans 15 residues. Germline values: CDR1 MDHEN, CDR2 SYDVKM. After removal of 1 base from V and 3 bases from J, the junction contained 6 bases not matched to a gene. Here the CDR3 reads CASSLLGTESYEQYF. The CDR3 DNA is TGTGCCAGCAGTTTATTGGGGACAGAGAGCTACGAGCAGTACTTC.

The rearrangement links TRBV5-6 to TRBJ2-5; 8 positions agree with TRBD1. With V trimmed by 5 bases and J by 2 bases, 8 bases remained unmatched. The CDR3 spans 15 residues. From germline, CDR1 is SGHDT and CDR2 YYEEEE. The CDR3 region is CASRSQGVRQETQYF. The CDR3 DNA sequence: TGTGCCAGCAGATCACAGGGGGTCCGTCAAGAGACCCAGTACTTC.

In this sample, this clonotype turned up many times. V and J are TRBV12-3 or TRBV12-4 and TRBJ2-7; no firm D call. The CDR3 is 13 residues long. V dropped 6 bases and J dropped 3 bases, with 12 bases sitting between them. The chain's CDR3 is CASSFSTDYEQYF. In nucleotides, the CDR3 is TGTGCCAGCAGCTTTTCGACGGACTACGAGCAGTACTTC.

The rearrangement uses TRBV7-2 and TRBJ2-1; TRBD1 matches 7 bases. CDR1 SGHTA and CDR2 FQGNSA come from the germline V gene. Germline trimming cut 7 bases from V and 3 bases from J; bases unmatched to any gene: 6. This CDR3 contains 14 residues. The CDR3: CASIQTGRYNEQFF. The CDR3 DNA reads TGTGCCAGCATCCAGACAGGGCGCTACAATGAGCAGTTCTTC.

This clonotype was detected a few times. V and J are TRBV5-5 and TRBJ1-6; D gene ambiguous. V was clipped by 3 bases and J by 2 bases, with 9 bases between them. The CDR3 covers 15 residues. The V gene's germline CDR1 is SGHKS and CDR2 YYEKEE (reference sequence). CDR3 in DNA: TGTGCCAGCAGCTCCACAGTGGCCTATAATTCACCCCTCCACTTT. Its translation: CASSSTVAYNSPLHF.

Only a few counts were recorded for this clonotype. This chain links TRBV12-3 or TRBV12-4 with TRBJ2-7; D tentatively fits TRBD1 or TRBD2 (6 bases each). Trimming cost V 0 bases and J 1 base, with 16 bases left between them. The CDR3 runs to 17 residues. CDR3 amino acids: CASSLARRGGLSYEQYF. CDR3 DNA: TGTGCCAGCAGTTTAGCCAGGCGAGGGGGGCTTTCCTACGAGCAGTACTTC.

This chain links TRBV30 with TRBJ1-5; the match to TRBD1 covers 11 bases. V lost 3 bases to trimming and J lost 6 bases; unmatched junction nucleotides: 4. CDR3 size: 14 residues. Germline V gene data show CDR1 as GTSNPN and CDR2 as SVGIG (reference sequence). The CDR3 DNA sequence: TGTGCCTGGAGGGGACAGGGGGAGGGTCAGCCCCAGCATTTT. Its translation is CAWRGQGEGQPQHF.

This clonotype was seen at least ten times. J is TRBJ2-3 and V is TRBV14; no clear D. CDR1 and CDR2 from the germline V gene are SGHDN and FVKESK. V gave up 2 bases and J gave up 4 bases, with 7 bases separating them. The CDR3 extends over 13 amino acids. The CDR3 DNA reads TGTGCCAGCAGCCAAAATCAGGCAGATACGCAGTATTTT. It is translated as CASSQNQADTQYF. The full variable domain, in which reference TRBV14 and TRBJ2-3 provide the parts outside the CDR3, is EAGVTQFPSHSVIEKGQTVTLRCDPISGHDNLYWYRRVMGKEIKFLLHFVKESKQDESGMPNNRFLAERTGGTYSTLKVQPAELEDSGVYFCASSQNQADTQYFGPGTRLTVL.